The clone carrying this T cell receptor beta chain is labeled medium-sized (0.01 to 0.1%). Its antigen remains unidentified. This sample is part of a study of liver allograft versus peripheral blood T cells. On the study more broadly: Repertoires from peripheral blood of liver transplant recipients were compared with those inside their transplanted livers.

Using its own MiXCR run on the reads, TCRdb lists one record per CDR3 protein. Altogether 7,000 to 10,000 distinct CDR3 sequences are present, about a fifth being singletons, with the ten largest covering roughly 5%. In germline, CDR1 is SQVTM, CDR2 ANQGSEA. CDR3 length equals 11 residues. V was cut by 7 bases and J by 7 bases, with 11 bases left in between. Findings of the study overall: There were reportedly differences between T cell receptor repertoires inside liver allografts and those in peripheral blood.

This chain connects TRBV29-1 to TRBJ2-4; perhaps TRBD2 as D (6 bases). The clonotype was recovered from a human patient who had a liver transplant. Part of the T cell pool may stem from the graft donor. The CDR3 protein is CSAGAGNIQYF. The CDR3 DNA reads as TGCAGCGCTGGGGCGGGGAACATTCAGTACTTC.